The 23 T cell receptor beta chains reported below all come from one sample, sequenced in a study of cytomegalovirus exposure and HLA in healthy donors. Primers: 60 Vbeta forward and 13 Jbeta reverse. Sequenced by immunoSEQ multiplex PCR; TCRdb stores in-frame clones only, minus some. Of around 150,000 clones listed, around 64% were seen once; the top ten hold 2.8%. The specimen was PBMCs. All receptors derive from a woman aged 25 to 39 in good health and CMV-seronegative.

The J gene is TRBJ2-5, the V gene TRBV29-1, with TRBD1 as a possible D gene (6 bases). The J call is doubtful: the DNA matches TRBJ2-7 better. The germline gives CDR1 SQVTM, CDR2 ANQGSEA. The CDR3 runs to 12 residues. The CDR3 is CSVRDNSYEQYF. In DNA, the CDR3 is TGCAGCGTCCGGGACAACTCCTACGAGCAGTACTTC.

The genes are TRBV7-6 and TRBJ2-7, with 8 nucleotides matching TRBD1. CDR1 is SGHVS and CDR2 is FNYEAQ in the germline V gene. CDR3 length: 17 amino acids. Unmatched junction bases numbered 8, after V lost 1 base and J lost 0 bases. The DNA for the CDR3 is TGTGCCAGCAGCTTAGAAGGGGGACAGGTTCCCTCCTACGAGCAGTACTTC. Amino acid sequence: CASSLEGGQVPSYEQYF.

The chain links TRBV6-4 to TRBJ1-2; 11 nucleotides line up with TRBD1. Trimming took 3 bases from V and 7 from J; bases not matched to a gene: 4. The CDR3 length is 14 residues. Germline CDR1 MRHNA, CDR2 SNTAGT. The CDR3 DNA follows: TGTGCCAGCAGTGATACCGGGACAGGGGGTGGCTACACCTTC. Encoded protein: CASSDTGTGGGYTF.

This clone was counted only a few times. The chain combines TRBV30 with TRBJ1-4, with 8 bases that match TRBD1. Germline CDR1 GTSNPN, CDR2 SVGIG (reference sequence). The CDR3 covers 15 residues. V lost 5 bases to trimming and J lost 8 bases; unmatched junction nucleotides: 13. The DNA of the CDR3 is TGTGCCTGGTGTTATCAGGGGGCAGGGGAGGAAAAACTGTTTTTT. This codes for CAWCYQGAGEEKLFF.

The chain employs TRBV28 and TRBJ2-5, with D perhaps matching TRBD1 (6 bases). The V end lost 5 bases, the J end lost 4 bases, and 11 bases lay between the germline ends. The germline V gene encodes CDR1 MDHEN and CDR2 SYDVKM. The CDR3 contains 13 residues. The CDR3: CASSRTAVETQYF. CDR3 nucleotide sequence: TGTGCCAGCAGTCGGACAGCCGTAGAGACCCAGTACTTC.

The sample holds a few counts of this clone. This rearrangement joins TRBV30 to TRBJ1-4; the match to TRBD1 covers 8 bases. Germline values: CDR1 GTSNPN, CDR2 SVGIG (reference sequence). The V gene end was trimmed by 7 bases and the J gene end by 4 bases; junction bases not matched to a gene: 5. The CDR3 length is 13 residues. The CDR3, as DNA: TGTGCCTTGACACAGGGGGTTAATGAAAAACTGTTTTTT. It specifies CALTQGVNEKLFF.

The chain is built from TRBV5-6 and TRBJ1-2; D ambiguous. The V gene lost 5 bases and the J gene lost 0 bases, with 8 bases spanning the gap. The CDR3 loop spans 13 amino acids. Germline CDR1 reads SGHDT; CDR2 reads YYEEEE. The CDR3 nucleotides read TGTGCCAGCAGTTTCAGAACTAACTATGGCTACACCTTC. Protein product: CASSFRTNYGYTF.

CDR3 nucleotide sequence: TGTGCCAGCTCACCACCTAACCGAGAGCTTAGGGGAGGAAACACCATATATTTT. This encodes CASSPPNRELRGGNTIYF. This sequence joins TRBV18 and TRBJ1-3; D possibly corresponds to TRBD1 (5 bases). This CDR3 has 18 amino acids. V was clipped by 0 bases and J by 4 bases, with 19 bases between them. Germline loops: CDR1 KGHSH, CDR2 LQKENI.

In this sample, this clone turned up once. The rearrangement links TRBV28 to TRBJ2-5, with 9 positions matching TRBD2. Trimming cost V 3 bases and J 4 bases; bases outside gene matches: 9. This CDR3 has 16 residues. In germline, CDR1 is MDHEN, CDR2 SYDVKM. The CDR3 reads CASSLIGREGRETQYF. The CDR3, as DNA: TGTGCCAGCAGTTTGATTGGGCGGGAGGGCCGAGAGACCCAGTACTTC.

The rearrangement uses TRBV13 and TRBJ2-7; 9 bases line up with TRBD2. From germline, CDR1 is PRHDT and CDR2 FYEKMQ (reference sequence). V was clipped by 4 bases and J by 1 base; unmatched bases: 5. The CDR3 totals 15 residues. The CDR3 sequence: CASSYRTSESYEQYF. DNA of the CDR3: TGTGCCAGCAGCTACCGGACTAGCGAATCCTACGAGCAGTACTTC.

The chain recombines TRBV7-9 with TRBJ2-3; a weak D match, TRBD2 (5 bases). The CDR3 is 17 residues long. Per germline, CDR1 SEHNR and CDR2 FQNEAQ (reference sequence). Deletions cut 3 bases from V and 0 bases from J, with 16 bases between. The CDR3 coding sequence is TGTGCCAGCAGCTTTGGTAGGACTCAAGCTAGCACAGATACGCAGTATTTT. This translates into CASSFGRTQASTDTQYF.

CDR3: CASSPTGQGDSNYGYTF. CDR3 sequence (DNA): TGTGCCAGCAGCCCAACCGGACAGGGGGACAGTAACTATGGCTACACCTTC. The chain recombines TRBV5-5 with TRBJ1-2; 10 bases align to TRBD1. The CDR3 is made up of 17 amino acids. With V trimmed by 4 bases and J by 1 base, 10 bases remained unmatched. Germline V lookup: CDR1 SGHKS, CDR2 YYEKEE (reference sequence).

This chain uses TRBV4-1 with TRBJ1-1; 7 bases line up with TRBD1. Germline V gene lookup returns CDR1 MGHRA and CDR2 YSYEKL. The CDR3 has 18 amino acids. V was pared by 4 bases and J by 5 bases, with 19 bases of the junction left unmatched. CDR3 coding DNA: TGCGCCAGCAGCCTTCTAACAGGGAGTAGGATCAGGGGGACTGAAGCTTTCTTT. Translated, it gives CASSLLTGSRIRGTEAFF.

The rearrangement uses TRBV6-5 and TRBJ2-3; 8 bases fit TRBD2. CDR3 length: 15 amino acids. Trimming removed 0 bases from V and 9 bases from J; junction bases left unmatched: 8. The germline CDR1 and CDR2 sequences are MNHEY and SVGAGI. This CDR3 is CASSYSYGGVRTQYF. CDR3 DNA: TGTGCCAGCAGTTACTCTTACGGGGGGGTCCGGACGCAGTATTTT.

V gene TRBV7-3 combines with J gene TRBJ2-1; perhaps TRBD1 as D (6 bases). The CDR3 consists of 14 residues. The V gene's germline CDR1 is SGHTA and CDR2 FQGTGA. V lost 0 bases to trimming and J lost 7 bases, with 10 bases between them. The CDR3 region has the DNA TGTGCCAGCAGCTTAACAGCGACAGGTAATGAGCAGTTCTTC. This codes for CASSLTATGNEQFF. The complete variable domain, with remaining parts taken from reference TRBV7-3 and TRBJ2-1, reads GAGVSQTPSNKVTEKGKYVELRCDPISGHTALYWYRQSLGQGPEFLIYFQGTGAADDSGLPNDRFFAVRPEGSVSTLKIQRTERGDSAVYLCASSLTATGNEQFFGPGTRLTVL.

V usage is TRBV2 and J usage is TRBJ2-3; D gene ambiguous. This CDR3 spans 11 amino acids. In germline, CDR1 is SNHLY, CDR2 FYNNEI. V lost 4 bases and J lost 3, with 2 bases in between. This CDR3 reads CASSATDTQYF. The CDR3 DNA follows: TGTGCCAGCAGTGCAACAGATACGCAGTATTTT.

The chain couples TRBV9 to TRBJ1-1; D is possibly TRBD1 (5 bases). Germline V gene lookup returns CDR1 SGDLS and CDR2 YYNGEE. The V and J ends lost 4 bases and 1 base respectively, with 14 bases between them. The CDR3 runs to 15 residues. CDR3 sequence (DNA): TGTGCCAGCAGCCCGGCGGCAGGGTCGAACACTGAAGCTTTCTTT. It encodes CASSPAAGSNTEAFF. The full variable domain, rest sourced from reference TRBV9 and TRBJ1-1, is DSGVTQTPKHLITATGQRVTLRCSPRSGDLSVYWYQQSLDQGLQFLIQYYNGEERAKGNILERFSAQQFPDLHSELNLSSLELGDSALYFCASSPAAGSNTEAFFGQGTRLTVV.

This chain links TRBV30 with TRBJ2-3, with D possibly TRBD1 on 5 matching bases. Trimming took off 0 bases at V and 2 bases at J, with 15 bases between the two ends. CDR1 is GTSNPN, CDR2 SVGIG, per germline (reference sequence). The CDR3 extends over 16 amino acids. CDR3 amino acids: CAWSVPGRAPTDTQYF. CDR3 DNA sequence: TGTGCCTGGAGTGTGCCTGGCAGGGCCCCCACAGATACGCAGTATTTT. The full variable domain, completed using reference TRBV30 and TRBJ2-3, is SQTIHQWPATLVQPVGSPLSLECTVEGTSNPNLYWYRQAAGRGLQLLFYSVGIGQISSEVPQNLSASRPQDRQFILSSKKLLLSDSGFYLCAWSVPGRAPTDTQYFGPGTRLTVL.

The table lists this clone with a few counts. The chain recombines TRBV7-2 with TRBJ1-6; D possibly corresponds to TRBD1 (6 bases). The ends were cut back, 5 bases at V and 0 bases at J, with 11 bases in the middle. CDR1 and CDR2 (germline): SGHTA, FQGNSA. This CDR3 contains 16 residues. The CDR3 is CASSAGQSSYNSPLHF. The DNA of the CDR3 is TGTGCCAGCAGCGCCGGACAGAGCTCCTATAATTCACCCCTCCACTTT.

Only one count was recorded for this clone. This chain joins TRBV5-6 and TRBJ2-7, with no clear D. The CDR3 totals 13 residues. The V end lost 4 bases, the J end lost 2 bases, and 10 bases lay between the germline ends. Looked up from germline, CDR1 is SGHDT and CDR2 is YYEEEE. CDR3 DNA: TGTGCCAGCAGCCAACGGAGAGCCTACGAGCAGTACTTC. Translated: CASSQRRAYEQYF.

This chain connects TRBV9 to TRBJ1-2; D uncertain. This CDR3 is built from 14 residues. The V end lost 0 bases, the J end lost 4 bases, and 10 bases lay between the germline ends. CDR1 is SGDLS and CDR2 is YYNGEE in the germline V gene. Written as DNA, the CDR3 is TGTGCCAGCAGCGTAGGTTTAGGGAGCTATGGCTACACCTTC. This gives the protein CASSVGLGSYGYTF.

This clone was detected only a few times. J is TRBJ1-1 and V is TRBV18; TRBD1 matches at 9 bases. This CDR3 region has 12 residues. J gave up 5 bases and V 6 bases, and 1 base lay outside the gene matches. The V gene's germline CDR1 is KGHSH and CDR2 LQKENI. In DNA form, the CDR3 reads TGTGCCAGCTCGGACAGGGGAACTGAAGCTTTCTTT. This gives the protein CASSDRGTEAFF.

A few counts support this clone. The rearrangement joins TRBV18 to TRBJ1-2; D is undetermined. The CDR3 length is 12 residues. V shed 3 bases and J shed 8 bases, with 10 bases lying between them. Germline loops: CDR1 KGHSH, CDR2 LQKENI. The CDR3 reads CASSPREGGYTF. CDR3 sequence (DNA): TGTGCCAGCTCACCTCGTGAGGGAGGCTACACCTTC.